This T cell receptor (beta chain) was sequenced in a study of CD8 T cells in ankylosing spondylitis. Using its own MiXCR run on the 5' RACE reads, TCRdb lists one record per CDR3 protein. The sample includes 400,000 to 450,000 distinct CDR3 sequences, roughly 15% seen only once; the top ten take approximately 0.93%. The V gene's germline CDR1 is SGHNT and CDR2 YENEEA. V was pared by 5 bases and J by 1 base, with 9 bases of the junction left unmatched. The CDR3 runs 17 residues. Study-level points and caveats: Blood of patients with ankylosing spondylitis appeared to be characterized by a TCR beta motif of eight highly homologous variants.

There are a few counts of this clonotype. Its antigen is not identified. The receptor was isolated from a male donor with ankylosing spondylitis. Sequenced input: blood, either unsorted or a sorted T cell fraction (not recorded which). The chain combines TRBV11-3 with TRBJ1-1, with TRBD1 identical over 11 bases. The CDR3 DNA follows: TGTGCCAGCAGCGGACAGGGGGCTTCCAAGCCGAACACTGAAGCTTTCTTT. This translates into CASSGQGASKPNTEAFF. The complete variable domain, with remaining parts taken from reference TRBV11-3 and TRBJ1-1, reads EAGVVQSPRYKIIEKKQPVAFWCNPISGHNTLYWYLQNLGQGPELLIRYENEEAVDDSQLPKDRFSAERLKGVDSTLKIQPAELGDSAVYLCASSGQGASKPNTEAFFGQGTRLTVV.